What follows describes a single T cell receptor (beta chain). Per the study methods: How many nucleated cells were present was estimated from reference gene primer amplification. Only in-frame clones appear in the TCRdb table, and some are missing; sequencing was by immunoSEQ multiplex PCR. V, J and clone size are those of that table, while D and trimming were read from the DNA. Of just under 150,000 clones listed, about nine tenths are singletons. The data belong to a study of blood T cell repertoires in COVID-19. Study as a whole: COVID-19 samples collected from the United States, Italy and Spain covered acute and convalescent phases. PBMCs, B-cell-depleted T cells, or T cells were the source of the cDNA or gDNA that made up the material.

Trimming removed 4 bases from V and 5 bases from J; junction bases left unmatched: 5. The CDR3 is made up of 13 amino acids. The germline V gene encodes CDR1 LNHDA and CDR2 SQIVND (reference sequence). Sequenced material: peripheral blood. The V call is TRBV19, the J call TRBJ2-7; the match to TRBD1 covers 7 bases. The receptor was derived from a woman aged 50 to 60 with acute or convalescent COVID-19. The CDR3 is CASSRTGKDEQYF. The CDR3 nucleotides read TGTGCCAGTAGTAGGACAGGTAAAGACGAGCAGTACTTC.